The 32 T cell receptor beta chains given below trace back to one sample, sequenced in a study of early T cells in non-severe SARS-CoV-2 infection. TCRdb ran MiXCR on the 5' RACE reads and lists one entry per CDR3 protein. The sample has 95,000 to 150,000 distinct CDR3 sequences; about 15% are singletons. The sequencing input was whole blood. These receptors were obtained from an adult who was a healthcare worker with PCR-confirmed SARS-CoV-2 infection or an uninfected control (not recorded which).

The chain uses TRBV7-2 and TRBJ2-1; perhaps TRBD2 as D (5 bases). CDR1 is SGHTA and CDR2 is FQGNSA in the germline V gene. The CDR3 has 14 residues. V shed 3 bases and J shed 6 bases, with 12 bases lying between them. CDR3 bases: TGTGCCAGCAGCTTTGGTAGTCGGGGCAATGAGCAGTTCTTC. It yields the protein CASSFGSRGNEQFF. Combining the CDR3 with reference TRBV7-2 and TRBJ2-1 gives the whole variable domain GAGVSQSPSNKVTEKGKDVELRCDPISGHTALYWYRQSLGQGLEFLIYFQGNSAPDKSGLPSDRFSAERTGGSVSTLTIQRTQQEDSAVYLCASSFGSRGNEQFFGPGTRLTVL.

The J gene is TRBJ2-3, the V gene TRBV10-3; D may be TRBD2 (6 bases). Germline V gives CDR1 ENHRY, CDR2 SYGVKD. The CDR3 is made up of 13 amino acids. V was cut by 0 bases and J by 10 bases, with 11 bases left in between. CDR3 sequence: CAISESSSEAQYF. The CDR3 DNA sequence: TGTGCCATCAGTGAGTCTTCTAGCGAAGCGCAGTATTTT.

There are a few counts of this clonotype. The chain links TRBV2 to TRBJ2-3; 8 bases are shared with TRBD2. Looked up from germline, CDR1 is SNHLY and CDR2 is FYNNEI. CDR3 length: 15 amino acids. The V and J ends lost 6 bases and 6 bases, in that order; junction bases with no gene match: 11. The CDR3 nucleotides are TGTGCCAGCAGGGCAAGTAGCGGGGAGGGGGATACGCAGTATTTT. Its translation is CASRASSGEGDTQYF.

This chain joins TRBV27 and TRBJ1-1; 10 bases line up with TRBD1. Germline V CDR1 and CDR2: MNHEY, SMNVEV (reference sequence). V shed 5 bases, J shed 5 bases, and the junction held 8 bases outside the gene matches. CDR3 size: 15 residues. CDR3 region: CASSPRTGGKTEAFF. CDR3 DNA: TGTGCCAGCAGTCCGAGGACAGGGGGGAAGACTGAAGCTTTCTTT.

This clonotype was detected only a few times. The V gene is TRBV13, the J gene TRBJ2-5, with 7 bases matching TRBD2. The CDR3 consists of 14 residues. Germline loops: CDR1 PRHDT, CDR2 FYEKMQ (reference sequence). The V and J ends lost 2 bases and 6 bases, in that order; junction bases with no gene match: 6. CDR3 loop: CASSLSGGIKTQYF. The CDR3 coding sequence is TGTGCCAGCAGCTTATCGGGGGGTATCAAGACCCAGTACTTC. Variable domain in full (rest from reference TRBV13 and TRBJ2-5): AAGVIQSPRHLIKEKRETATLKCYPIPRHDTVYWYQQGPGQDPQFLISFYEKMQSDKGSIPDRFSAQQFSDYHSELNMSSLELGDSALYFCASSLSGGIKTQYFGPGTRLLVL.

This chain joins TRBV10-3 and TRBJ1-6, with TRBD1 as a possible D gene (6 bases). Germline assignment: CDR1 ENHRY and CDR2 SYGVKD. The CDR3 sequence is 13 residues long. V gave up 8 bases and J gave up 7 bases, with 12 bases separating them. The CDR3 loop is CAIGDTGNSPLHF. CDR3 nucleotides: TGTGCCATCGGGGATACAGGGAATTCACCCCTCCACTTT.

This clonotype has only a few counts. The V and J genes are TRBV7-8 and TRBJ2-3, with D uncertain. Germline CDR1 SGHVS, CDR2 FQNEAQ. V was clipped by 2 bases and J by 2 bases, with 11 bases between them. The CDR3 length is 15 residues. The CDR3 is CASSLSGSFTDTQYF. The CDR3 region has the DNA TGTGCCAGCAGCTTATCCGGGTCCTTCACAGATACGCAGTATTTT. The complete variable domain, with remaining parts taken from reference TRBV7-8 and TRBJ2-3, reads GAGVSQSPRYKVAKRGQDVALRCDPISGHVSLFWYQQALGQGPEFLTYFQNEAQLDKSGLPSDRFFAERPEGSVSTLKIQRTQQEDSAVYLCASSLSGSFTDTQYFGPGTRLTVL.

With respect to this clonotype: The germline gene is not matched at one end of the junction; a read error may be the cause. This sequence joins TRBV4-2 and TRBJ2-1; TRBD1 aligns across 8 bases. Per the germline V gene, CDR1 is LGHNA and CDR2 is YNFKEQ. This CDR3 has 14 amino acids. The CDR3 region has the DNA TGTGCCAACAGCCAAGACAGGGGAGTCGGTGAGCAGTTCTTC. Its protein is CANSQDRGVGEQFF.

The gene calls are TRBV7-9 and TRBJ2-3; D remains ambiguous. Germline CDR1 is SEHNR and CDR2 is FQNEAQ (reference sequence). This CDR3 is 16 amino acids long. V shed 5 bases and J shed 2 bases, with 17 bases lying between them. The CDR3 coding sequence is TGTGCCAGCAGCATAGAAGACATAGCCACCACAGATACGCAGTATTTT. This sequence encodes CASSIEDIATTDTQYF.

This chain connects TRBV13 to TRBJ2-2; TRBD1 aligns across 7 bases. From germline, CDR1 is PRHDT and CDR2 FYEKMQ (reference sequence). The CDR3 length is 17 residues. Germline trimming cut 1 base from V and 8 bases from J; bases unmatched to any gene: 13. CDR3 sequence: CASSLVGQGGPPGELFF. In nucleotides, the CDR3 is TGTGCCAGCAGCTTAGTCGGGCAAGGGGGCCCTCCTGGGGAGCTGTTTTTT. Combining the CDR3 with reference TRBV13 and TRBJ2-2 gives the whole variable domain AAGVIQSPRHLIKEKRETATLKCYPIPRHDTVYWYQQGPGQDPQFLISFYEKMQSDKGSIPDRFSAQQFSDYHSELNMSSLELGDSALYFCASSLVGQGGPPGELFFGEGSRLTVL.

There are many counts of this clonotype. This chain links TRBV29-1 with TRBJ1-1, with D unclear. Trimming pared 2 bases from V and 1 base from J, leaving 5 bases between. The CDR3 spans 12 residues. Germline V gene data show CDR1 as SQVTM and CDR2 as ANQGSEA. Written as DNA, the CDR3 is TGCAGCGTTGAACCGCAGAACACTGAAGCTTTCTTT. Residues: CSVEPQNTEAFF.

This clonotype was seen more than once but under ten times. CDR3 in DNA: TGTGCCAGTGCCCTTAGGGACACCGGGGAGCTGTTTTTT. It codes for CASALRDTGELFF. This chain links TRBV10-3 with TRBJ2-2; D unclear. This CDR3 has 13 amino acids. Germline CDR1 is ENHRY and CDR2 is SYGVKD. Trimming took 10 bases from V and 3 from J, leaving 12 bases between them.

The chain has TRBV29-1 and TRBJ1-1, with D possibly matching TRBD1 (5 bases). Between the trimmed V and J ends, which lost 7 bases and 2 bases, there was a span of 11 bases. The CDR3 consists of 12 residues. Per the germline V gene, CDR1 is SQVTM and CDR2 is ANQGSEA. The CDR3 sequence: CSGQPTNTEAFF. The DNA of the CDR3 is TGCAGCGGACAGCCGACTAACACTGAAGCTTTCTTT.

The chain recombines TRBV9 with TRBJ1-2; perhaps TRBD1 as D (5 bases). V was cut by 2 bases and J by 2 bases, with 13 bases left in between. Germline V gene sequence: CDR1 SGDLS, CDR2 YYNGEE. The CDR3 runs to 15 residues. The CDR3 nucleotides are TGTGCCAGCAGCGTGGGGGGACTGAACAACTATGGCTACACCTTC. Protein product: CASSVGGLNNYGYTF.

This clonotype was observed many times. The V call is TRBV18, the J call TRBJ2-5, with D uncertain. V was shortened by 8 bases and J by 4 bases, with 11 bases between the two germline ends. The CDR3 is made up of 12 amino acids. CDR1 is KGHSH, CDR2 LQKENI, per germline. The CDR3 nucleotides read TGTGCCAGCCTCCAAGTCGGAGAGACCCAGTACTTC. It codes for CASLQVGETQYF.

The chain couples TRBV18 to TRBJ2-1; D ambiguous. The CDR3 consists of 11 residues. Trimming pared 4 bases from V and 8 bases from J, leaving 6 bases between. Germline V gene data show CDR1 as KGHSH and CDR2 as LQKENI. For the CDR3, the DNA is TGTGCCAGCTCACTGATCGATGAGCAGTTCTTC. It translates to CASSLIDEQFF.

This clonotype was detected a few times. The CDR3 DNA is TGTGCCAGCACACCTATCCGGGGCGCGAACACTGAAGCTTTCTTT. Translating it yields CASTPIRGANTEAFF. The chain joins TRBV2 to TRBJ1-1; weak D call: TRBD1 (5 bases). The germline CDR1 and CDR2 sequences are SNHLY and FYNNEI. V lost 7 bases and J 1 base, leaving 16 bases between the germline ends. The CDR3 is 15 residues long.

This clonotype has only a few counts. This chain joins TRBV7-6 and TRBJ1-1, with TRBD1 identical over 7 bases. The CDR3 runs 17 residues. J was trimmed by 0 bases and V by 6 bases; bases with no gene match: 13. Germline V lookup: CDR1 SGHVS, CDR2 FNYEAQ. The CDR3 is CASSVQGEGNMNTEAFF. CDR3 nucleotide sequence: TGTGCCAGCAGTGTTCAGGGGGAGGGCAATATGAACACTGAAGCTTTCTTT. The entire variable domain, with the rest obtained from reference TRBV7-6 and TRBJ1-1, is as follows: GAGVSQSPRYKVTKRGQDVALRCDPISGHVSLYWYRQALGQGPEFLTYFNYEAQQDKSGLPNDRFSAERPEGSISTLTIQRTEQRDSAMYRCASSVQGEGNMNTEAFFGQGTRLTVV.

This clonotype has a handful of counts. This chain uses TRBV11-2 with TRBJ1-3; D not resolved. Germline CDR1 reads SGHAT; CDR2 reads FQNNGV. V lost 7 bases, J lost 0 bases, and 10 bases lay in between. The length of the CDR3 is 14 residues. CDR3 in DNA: TGTGCCAGCATGCCCGGGAACTCTGGAAACACCATATATTTT. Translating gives CASMPGNSGNTIYF.

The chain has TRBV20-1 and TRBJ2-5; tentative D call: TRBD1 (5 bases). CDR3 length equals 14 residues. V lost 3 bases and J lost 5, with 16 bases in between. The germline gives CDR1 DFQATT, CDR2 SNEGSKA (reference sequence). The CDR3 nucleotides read TGCAGTGCTAGTAGGACACTCCCAGGGGAGACCCAGTACTTC. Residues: CSASRTLPGETQYF.

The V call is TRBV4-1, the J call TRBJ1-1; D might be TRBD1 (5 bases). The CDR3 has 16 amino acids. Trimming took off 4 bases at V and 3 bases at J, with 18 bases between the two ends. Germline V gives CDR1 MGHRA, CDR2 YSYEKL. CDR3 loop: CASSPGGPSGDTEAFF. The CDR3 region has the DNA TGCGCCAGCAGCCCGGGAGGGCCCTCGGGGGACACTGAAGCTTTCTTT.

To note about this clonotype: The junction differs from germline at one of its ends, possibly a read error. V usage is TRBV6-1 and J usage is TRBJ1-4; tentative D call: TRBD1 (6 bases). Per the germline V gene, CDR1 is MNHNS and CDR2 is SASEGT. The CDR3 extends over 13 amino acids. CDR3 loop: CASSLQGNEKLLF. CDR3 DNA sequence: TGTGCCAGCAGTTTACAGGGTAATGAAAAACTGCTTTTT.

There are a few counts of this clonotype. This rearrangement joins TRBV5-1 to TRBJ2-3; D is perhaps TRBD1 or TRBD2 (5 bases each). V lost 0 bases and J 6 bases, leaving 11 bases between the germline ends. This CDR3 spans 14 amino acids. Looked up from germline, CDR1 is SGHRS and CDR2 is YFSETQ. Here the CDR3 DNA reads TGCGCCAGCAGCTTGGAACGGGGCCAGGATACGCAGTATTTT. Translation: CASSLERGQDTQYF. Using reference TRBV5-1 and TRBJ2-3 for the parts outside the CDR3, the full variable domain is KAGVTQTPRYLIKTRGQQVTLSCSPISGHRSVSWYQQTPGQGLQFLFEYFSETQRNKGNFPGRFSGRQFSNSRSEMNVSTLELGDSALYLCASSLERGQDTQYFGPGTRLTVL.

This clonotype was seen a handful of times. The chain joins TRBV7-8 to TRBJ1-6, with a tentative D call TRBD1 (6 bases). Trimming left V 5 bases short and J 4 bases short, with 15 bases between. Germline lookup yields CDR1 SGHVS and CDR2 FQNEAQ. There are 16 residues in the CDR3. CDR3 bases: TGTGCCAGCAGCCCCTACCGGGGACAATATAATTCACCCCTCCACTTT. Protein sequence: CASSPYRGQYNSPLHF.

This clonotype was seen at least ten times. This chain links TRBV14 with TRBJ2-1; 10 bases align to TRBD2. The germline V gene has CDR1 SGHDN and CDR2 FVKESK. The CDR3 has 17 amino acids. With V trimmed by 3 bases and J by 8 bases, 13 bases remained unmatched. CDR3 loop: CASSHYTEVLAGDEQFF. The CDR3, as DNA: TGTGCCAGCAGCCATTACACAGAGGTTCTAGCGGGGGATGAGCAGTTCTTC.

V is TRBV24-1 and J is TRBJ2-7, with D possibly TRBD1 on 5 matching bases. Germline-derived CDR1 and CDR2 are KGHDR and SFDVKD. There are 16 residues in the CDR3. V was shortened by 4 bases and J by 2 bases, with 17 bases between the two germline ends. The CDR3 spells CATSDARGQIPYEQYF. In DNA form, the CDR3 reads TGTGCCACCAGTGACGCAAGGGGTCAGATCCCCTACGAGCAGTACTTC.

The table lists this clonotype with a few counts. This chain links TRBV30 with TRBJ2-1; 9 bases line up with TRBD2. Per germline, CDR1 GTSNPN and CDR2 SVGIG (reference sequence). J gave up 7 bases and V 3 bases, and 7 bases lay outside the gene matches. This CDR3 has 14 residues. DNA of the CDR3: TGTGCCTGGAGGTCGCGGGGGGGAAGGAATGAGCAGTTCTTC. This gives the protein CAWRSRGGRNEQFF.

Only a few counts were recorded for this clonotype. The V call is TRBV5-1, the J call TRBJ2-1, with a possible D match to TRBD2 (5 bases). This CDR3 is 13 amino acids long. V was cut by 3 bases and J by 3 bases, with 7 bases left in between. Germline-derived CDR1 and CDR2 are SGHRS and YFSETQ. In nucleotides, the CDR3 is TGCGCCAGCAGCTCCCGGGACTACAATGAGCAGTTCTTC. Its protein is CASSSRDYNEQFF.

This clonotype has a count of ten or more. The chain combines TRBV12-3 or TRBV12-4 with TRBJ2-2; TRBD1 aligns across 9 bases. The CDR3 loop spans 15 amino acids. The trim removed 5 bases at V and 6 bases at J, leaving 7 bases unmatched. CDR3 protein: CASSPRGQGPGELFF. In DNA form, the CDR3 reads TGTGCCAGCAGTCCAAGGGGACAGGGTCCCGGGGAGCTGTTTTTT.

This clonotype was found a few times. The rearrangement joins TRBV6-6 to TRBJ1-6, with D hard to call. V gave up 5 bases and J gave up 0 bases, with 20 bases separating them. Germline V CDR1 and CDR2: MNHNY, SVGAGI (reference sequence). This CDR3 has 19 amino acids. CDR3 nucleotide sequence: TGTGCCAGCAGTCAACGACTGACCCGAGGGAGCTCCTATAATTCACCCCTCCACTTT. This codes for CASSQRLTRGSSYNSPLHF.

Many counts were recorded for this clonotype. The CDR3 DNA sequence: TGCGCCAGCAGCTGGACAGGGAGGAATGAGCAGTTCTTC. Amino acids: CASSWTGRNEQFF. V is TRBV5-1 and J is TRBJ2-1; the match to TRBD1 covers 8 bases. Unmatched junction bases numbered 3, after V lost 3 bases and J lost 7 bases. Germline V gene lookup returns CDR1 SGHRS and CDR2 YFSETQ. This CDR3 has 13 residues.

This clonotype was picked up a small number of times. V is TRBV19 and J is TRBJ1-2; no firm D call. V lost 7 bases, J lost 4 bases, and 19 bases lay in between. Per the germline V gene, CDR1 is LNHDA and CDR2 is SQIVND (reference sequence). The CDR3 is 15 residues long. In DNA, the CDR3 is TGTGCCAGTACGAACAGTTTCGATAATCTCTATGGCTACACCTTC. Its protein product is CASTNSFDNLYGYTF. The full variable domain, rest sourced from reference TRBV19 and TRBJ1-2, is DGGITQSPKYLFRKEGQNVTLSCEQNLNHDAMYWYRQDPGQGLRLIYYSQIVNDFQKGDIAEGYSVSREKKESFPLTVTSAQKNPTAFYLCASTNSFDNLYGYTFGSGTRLTVV.